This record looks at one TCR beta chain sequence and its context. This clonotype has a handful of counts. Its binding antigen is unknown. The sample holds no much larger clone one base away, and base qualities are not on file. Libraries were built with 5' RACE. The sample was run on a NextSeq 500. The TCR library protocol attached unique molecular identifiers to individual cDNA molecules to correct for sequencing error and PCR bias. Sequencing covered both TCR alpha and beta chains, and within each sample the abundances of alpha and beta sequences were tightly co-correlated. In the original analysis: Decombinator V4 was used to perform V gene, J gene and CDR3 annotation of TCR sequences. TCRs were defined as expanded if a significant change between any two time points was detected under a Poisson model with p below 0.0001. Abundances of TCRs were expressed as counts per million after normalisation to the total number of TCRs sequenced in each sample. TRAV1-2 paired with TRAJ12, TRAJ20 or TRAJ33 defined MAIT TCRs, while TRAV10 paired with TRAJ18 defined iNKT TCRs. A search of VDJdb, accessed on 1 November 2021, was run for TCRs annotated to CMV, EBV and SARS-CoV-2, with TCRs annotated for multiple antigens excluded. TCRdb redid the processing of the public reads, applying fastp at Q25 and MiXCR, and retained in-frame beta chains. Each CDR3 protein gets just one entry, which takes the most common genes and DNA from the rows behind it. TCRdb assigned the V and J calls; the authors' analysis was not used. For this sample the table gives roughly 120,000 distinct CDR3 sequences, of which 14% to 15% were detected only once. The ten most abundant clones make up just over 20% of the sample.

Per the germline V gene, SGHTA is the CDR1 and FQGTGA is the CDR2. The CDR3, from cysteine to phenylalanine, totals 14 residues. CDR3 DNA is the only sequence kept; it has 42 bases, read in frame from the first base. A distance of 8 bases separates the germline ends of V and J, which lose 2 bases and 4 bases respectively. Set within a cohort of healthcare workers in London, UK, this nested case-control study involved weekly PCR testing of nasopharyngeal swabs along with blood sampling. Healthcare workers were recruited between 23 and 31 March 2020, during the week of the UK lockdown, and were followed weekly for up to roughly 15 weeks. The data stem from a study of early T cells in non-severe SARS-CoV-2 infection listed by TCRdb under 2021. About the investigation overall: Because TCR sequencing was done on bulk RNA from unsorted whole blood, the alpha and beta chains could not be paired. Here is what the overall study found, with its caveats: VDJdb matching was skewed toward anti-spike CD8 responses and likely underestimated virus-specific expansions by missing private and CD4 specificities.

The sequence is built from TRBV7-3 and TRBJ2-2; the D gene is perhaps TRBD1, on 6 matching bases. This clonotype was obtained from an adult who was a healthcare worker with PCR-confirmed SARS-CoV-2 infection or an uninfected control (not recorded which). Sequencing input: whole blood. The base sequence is TGTGCCAGCAGCTTAGGACAGCCCACCGGGGAGCTGTTTTTT. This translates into CASSLGQPTGELFF.